This T cell receptor beta chain is drawn from a study of identical twins. Findings and limits, study-wide: Carriage of fewer insertions was seen in abundant cord blood beta clonotypes, whereas memory repertoires showed none. The authors noted that invariant MAIT and iNKT cells could partly confound zero-insertion analyses.

TCRdb fed the 5' RACE reads into MiXCR, producing one record per CDR3 protein. Among hundreds of thousands of distinct CDR3 sequences listed, around a sixth were seen once. As concerns this clonotype: The target antigen is unknown.

CDR3 size: 15 residues. Germline values: CDR1 KGHDR, CDR2 SFDVKD. Trimming cost V 3 bases and J 3 bases; bases outside gene matches: 7. These data are also associated with another study on T cells expressing NK-cell markers. That paper states: These clonotypes, the leaders elsewhere, also led the CD3+CD56-NKG2C+ fraction in a handful of donors.

This chain joins TRBV24-1 and TRBJ2-7; the match to TRBD1 covers 7 bases. The TCR comes from a woman under 30 in good health. Specimen: PBMCs. The CDR3 here is CATSDPGQPNYEQYF. CDR3 in DNA: TGTGCCACCAGTGATCCGGGACAGCCAAACTACGAGCAGTACTTC.